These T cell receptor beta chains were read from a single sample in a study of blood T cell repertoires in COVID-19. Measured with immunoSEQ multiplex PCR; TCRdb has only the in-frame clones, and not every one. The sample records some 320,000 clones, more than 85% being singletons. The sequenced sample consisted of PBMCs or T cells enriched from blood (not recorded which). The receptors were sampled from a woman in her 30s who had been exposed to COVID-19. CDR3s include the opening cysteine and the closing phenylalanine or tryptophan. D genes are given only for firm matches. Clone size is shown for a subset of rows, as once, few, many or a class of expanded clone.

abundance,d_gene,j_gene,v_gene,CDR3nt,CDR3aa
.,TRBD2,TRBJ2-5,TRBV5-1,TGCGCCAGCAGCTTGGGGCTAGCGGGGGTACAAGAGACCCAGTACTTC,CASSLGLAGVQETQYF
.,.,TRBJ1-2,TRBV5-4,TGTGCCAGCACCCTCACGAGGGGGGGCGTCTATCGCTACACCTTC,CASTLTRGGVYRYTF
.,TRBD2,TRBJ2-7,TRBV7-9,TGTGCCAGCAGCTCCCCTTTACGGGGGGGAGACGAGCAGTACTTC,CASSSPLRGGDEQYF
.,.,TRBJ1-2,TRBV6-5,TGTGCCAGCAGTTACACGACAGGTGGTTGGGGCTACACCTTC,CASSYTTGGWGYTF
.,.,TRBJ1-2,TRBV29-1,TGCGGGCAATGGGAGGGGGATGGCTACACCTTC,CGQWEGDGYTF
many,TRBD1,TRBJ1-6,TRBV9,TGTGCCAGCAGTGGGGACAGGGGGTCCTATTCACCCCTCCACTTT,CASSGDRGSYSPLHF
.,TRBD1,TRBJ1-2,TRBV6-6,TGTGCCAGCAGTTACCCGAGAGAGACAGGGGCGATGGGCTACACCTTC,CASSYPRETGAMGYTF
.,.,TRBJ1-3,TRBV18,TGTGCCAGCTCACCGCCAGGGATGAACACCATATATTTT,CASSPPGMNTIYF
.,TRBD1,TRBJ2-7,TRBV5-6,TGTGCCAGCAGCCAAGGGGGCTTGTCCTACGAGCAGTACTTC,CASSQGGLSYEQYF
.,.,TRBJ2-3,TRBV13,TGTGCCAGCAGCTTACGAAGACTTACCACAGATACGCAGTATTTT,CASSLRRLTTDTQYF
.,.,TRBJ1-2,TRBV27,TGTGCCAGCCTCCCCCAAGGAGGAGGGAATGGCTACACCTTC,CASLPQGGGNGYTF
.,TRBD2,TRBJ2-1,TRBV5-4,TGTGCCAGCAGCACGGGACTAGCGGGGGGCTACAATGAGCAGTTCTTC,CASSTGLAGGYNEQFF
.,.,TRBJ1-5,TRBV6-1,TGTGCCAGCAGTGCGGGACACCTGTATAGCAATCAGCCCCAGCATTTT,CASSAGHLYSNQPQHF
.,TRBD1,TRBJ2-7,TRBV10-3,TGTGCCATCAGTCCGGGACAGGGTAACGAGCAGTACTTC,CAISPGQGNEQYF
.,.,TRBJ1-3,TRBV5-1,TGCGCCAGCAGCACATCGACTGCCTCTGGAAACACCATATATTTT,CASSTSTASGNTIYF
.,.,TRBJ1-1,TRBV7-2,TGTGCCAGCAGCTTGCAGGGAAAGACTGAAGCTTTCTTT,CASSLQGKTEAFF
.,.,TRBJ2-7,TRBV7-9,TGTGCCAGCTCTCCCCCCTCCTACGAGCAGTACTTC,CASSPPSYEQYF
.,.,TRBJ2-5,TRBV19,TGTGCCAGTAGTATAGCGATTAGTATGGTTCAAGAGACCCAGTACTTC,CASSIAISMVQETQYF
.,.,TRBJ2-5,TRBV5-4,TGTGCCAGCAGCTTGGGTGGTAGACAAGAGACCCAGTACTTC,CASSLGGRQETQYF
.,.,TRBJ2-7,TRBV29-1,TGCAGCGTTGCGCAGGGGCAGGGCGAGCAGTACTTC,CSVAQGQGEQYF
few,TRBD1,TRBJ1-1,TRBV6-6,TGTGCCAGCAGTCCATATGCAGGGGGCTATATGAACACTGAAGCTTTCTTT,CASSPYAGGYMNTEAFF
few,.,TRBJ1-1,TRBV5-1,TGCGCCAGCAGCTTGGGGGTACAGGATGGCACTGAAGCTTTCTTT,CASSLGVQDGTEAFF
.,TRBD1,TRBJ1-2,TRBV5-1,TGCGCCAGCAGCTTTACAGGGGGGCGAGGGATGGAGTCTGGCTACACCTTC,CASSFTGGRGMESGYTF
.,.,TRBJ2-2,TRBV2,TGTGCCAGCAGTGAAAGTTTGGGGGGATTGGCCGGGGAGCTGTTTTTT,CASSESLGGLAGELFF
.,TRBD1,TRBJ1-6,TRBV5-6,TGTGCCAGCAGCTTGCCCAGGGGGCACAATTCACCCCTCCACTTT,CASSLPRGHNSPLHF
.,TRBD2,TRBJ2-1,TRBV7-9,TGTGCCAGCAGCTTACCCAGCGGGGGTGCTTGGAATGAGCAGTTCTTC,CASSLPSGGAWNEQFF
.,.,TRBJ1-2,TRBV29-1,TGCAGCGCCGATGGGCTACTTCATGGCTACACCTTC,CSADGLLHGYTF
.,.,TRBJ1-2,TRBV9,TGTGCCAGCAGCGTAGTAGGTAGCTCATACACCTTC,CASSVVGSSYTF
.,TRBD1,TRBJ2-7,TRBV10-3,TGTGCCATCACGGACAGGGGGCCCGGGGAGCAGTACTTC,CAITDRGPGEQYF
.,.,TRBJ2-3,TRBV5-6,TGTGCCAGCAGCTGGAATTTGGGCGGCACAGATACGCAGTATTTT,CASSWNLGGTDTQYF
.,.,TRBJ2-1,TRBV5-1,TGCGCCAGCAGCATGTGGGACTCGAGCTCCTACAATGAGCAGTTCTTC,CASSMWDSSSYNEQFF
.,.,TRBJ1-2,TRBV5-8,TGTGCCAGCAGCTTTCCGGGGGTCCATGGCTACACCTTC,CASSFPGVHGYTF
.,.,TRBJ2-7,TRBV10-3,TGTGCCATCAACGCGGGGACCAACTACGAGCAGTACTTC,CAINAGTNYEQYF
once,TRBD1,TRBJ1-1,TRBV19,TGTGCCAGTAGCATGACAGGGGGGATGAACACTGAAGCTTTCTTT,CASSMTGGMNTEAFF
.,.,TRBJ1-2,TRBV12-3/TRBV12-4,TGTGCCAGCAGTCTTGGACTGGGCTACACCTTC,CASSLGLGYTF
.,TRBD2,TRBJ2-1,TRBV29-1,TGCAGCACTAAAGGGCGACTAGCGGGAAATGAGCAGTTCTTC,CSTKGRLAGNEQFF
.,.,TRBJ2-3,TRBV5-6,TGTGCCAGCAGCTTGGGTGAAGGGGGTCATACGCAGTATTTT,CASSLGEGGHTQYF
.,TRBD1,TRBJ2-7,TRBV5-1,TGCGCCAGCAGCTTAGAAGGCCCACTACGAGCAGGGGGCCAGTACTTC,CASSLEGPLRAGGQYF
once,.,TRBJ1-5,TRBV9,TGTGCCAGCAGCGTAGGGTGGAGATTCAATCAGCCCCAGCATTTT,CASSVGWRFNQPQHF
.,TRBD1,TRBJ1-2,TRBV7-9,TGTGCCAGCAGCTCCGGGACAGGCTCGGGCTATGGCTACACCTTC,CASSSGTGSGYGYTF
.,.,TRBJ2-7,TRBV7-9,TGTGCCAGCAGCTCATACTCAGGCGAGCAGTACTTC,CASSSYSGEQYF
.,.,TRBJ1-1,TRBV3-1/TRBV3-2,TGTGCCAGCAGCCAAGATAATATTGGACTGCCGAACACTGAAGCTTTCTTT,CASSQDNIGLPNTEAFF
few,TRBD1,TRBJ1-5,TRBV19,TGTGCCAGTAGTATACAGGGGGGCAAGGGCAATCAGCCCCAGCATTTT,CASSIQGGKGNQPQHF
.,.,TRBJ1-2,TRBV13,TGTGCCAGCAGCTCCTCAGACACACAGGTATACTATGGCTACACCTTC,CASSSSDTQVYYGYTF
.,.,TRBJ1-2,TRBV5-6,TGTGCCAGCAGCTTCGGGGTAAAGGGCTACACCTTC,CASSFGVKGYTF
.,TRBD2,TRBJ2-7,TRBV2,TGTGCCAGCAGTGAACCTCGTGTGCGGGGGGGAAGCTCCTACGAGCAGTACTTC,CASSEPRVRGGSSYEQYF
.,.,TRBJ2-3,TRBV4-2,TGTGCCAGCAGCCGTCAAACAGATACGCAGTATTTT,CASSRQTDTQYF
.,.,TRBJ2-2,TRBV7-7,TGTGCCAGCAGCCAATCAGGGGGGACCGGGGAGCTGTTTTTT,CASSQSGGTGELFF
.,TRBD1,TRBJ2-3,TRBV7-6,TGTGCCAGCAGCCGGGGACAGGGGACAGATACGCAGTATTTT,CASSRGQGTDTQYF
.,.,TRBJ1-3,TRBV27,TGTGCCAGCAGTTTCGCCTATGGAAACACCATATATTTT,CASSFAYGNTIYF